These 6 T cell receptor beta chains were all obtained from the same sample, sequenced in a study of T cell clonality in common variable immunodeficiency. Study observations and caveats: Fewer deletions and N-nucleotide insertions were reportedly seen in common variable immunodeficiency TCR beta sequences.

Using immunoSEQ multiplex PCR, the repertoire was profiled, and TCRdb retains in-frame clones only, with some absent. This sample comprises fewer than 40,000 clones, none seen once only. No antigen has been assigned to these receptors. Sequencing used peripheral blood mononuclear cells. These receptors were taken from a human donor with common variable immunodeficiency.

At least ten counts were recorded for this clone. Read coverage stops 3 residues before the CDR3 terminus; the germline J gene supplies the remainder. The chain links TRBV20-1 to TRBJ1-3, with D tentatively TRBD1 (6 bases). The CDR3 covers 14 residues. V lost 2 bases and J lost 4, with 12 bases in between. From germline, CDR1 is DFQATT and CDR2 SNEGSKA (reference sequence). The CDR3 region is CSARLQGSGNTIYF. The covered CDR3 bases are TGCAGTGCTAGATTGCAGGGGTCAGGAAACACC.

Many counts were recorded for this clone. The sequenced CDR3 bases are TGCAGTGCCGTCCCCTTAGCGGGGGGTGCAGATACG. It is translated as CSAVPLAGGADT. The entire CDR3 is CSAVPLAGGADTQYF. The V gene is TRBV20-1, the J gene TRBJ2-3, with 10 nucleotides matching TRBD2. The missing CDR3 end, 3 residues past where the read stops, is filled in from the germline J gene. Germline CDR1 reads DFQATT; CDR2 reads SNEGSKA (reference sequence). This CDR3 has 15 residues. The V gene end was trimmed by 6 bases and the J gene end by 4 bases; junction bases not matched to a gene: 10.

This clone was found many times. The covered CDR3 bases are TGTGCCTGGAGTTTTCTCCGGGTTGGTGAG. Its translation: CAWSFLRVGE. The complete CDR3 sequence is CAWSFLRVGEQFF. The chain carries TRBV30 and TRBJ2-1, with unresolved D. The sequenced fragment ends 3 residues before the CDR3 boundary, so the rest is inferred from the germline J gene. CDR1 is GTSNPN, CDR2 SVGIG, per germline (reference sequence). Trimming shortened V by 2 bases and J by 9 bases, and 14 bases separated the two germline ends. This CDR3 contains 13 residues.

This clone was counted between two and nine times. The read gets to within 3 residues of the CDR3 end, and the germline J gene fills in the rest. This chain joins TRBV2 and TRBJ1-2, with TRBD1 matching 7 bases. The germline V gene encodes CDR1 SNHLY and CDR2 FYNNEI. The CDR3 is 14 amino acids. J gave up 2 bases and V 5 bases, and 5 bases lay outside the gene matches. Partial CDR3 DNA: TGTGCCAGCAGTACAGGGGTTCCAAACTATGGC. Translating it yields CASSTGVPNYG. The full-length CDR3 reads as CASSTGVPNYGYTF.

This clone was counted a few times. The missing CDR3 end, 3 residues past where the read stops, is filled in from the germline J gene. V usage is TRBV19 and J usage is TRBJ1-2; TRBD1 matches at 10 bases. This CDR3 comprises 14 residues. CDR1 and CDR2 (germline): LNHDA, SQIVND (reference sequence). This CDR3 reads CASSERQGAWGYTF. CDR3 DNA, as far as it was read: TGTGCCAGTAGTGAACGACAGGGGGCATGGGGC.

This clone was found many times. With the read ending 3 residues before the CDR3 end, the germline J gene is used to fill in that end. The rearrangement links TRBV2 to TRBJ2-5; 8 bases agree with TRBD2. Germline V gene data show CDR1 as SNHLY and CDR2 as FYNNEI. CDR3 length equals 14 residues. V dropped 6 bases and J dropped 2; count of bases not matched to a gene: 5. The sequenced part of the CDR3 DNA is TGTGCCAGCAGCCCCCGGGGGGGTCAAGAGACC. Translation: CASSPRGGQET. The full CDR3 sequence reads CASSPRGGQETQYF.